This T cell receptor beta chain was retrieved from a study of blood T cell repertoires in COVID-19. For the study at large: The United States, Italy and Spain were the sources of the acute and convalescent COVID-19 samples. PBMCs, B-cell-depleted T cells, or T cells were the source of the cDNA or gDNA that made up the material.

CDR3 length: 11 residues. V dropped 3 bases and J dropped 2 bases, with 2 bases sitting between them. Germline V gene data show CDR1 as SGHTA and CDR2 as FQGNSA. Authors' analysis steps: Estimation of nucleated cell counts was performed using reference gene primer amplification. Sequenced by immunoSEQ multiplex PCR; TCRdb stores in-frame clones only, minus some. V and J calls and clone size are copied from that table; D and trimming were computed from the DNA. The sample has about 270,000 clones; 65% to 90% are singletons. Sequencing was done on a sample of peripheral blood. The genes are TRBV7-2 and TRBJ2-7, with no clear D. The receptor was derived from a woman aged 60 to 75 with active or convalescent COVID-19. CDR3 amino acids: CASSFTYEQYF. As DNA, the CDR3 is TGTGCCAGCAGCTTTACCTACGAGCAGTACTTC.